These 16 T cell receptor beta chains were all obtained from the same sample, sequenced in a study of blood T cell repertoires in COVID-19. Sequencing used immunoSEQ multiplex PCR; TCRdb keeps in-frame clones, though not all of them. The table includes fewer than 250,000 clones, about 87% detected once. Sequenced: peripheral blood. Source of these receptors: a man aged 55-75 years with acute or convalescent COVID-19.

The V gene is TRBV5-1, the J gene TRBJ1-1, with 11 bases aligning to TRBD1. There are 16 residues in the CDR3. The V gene's germline CDR1 is SGHRS and CDR2 YFSETQ. Losses at the gene ends were 4 bases for V and 3 bases for J; bases not matched to a gene: 8. The CDR3 DNA sequence: TGCGCCAGCAGCAGGATACCGGGACAGGGGGACACTGAAGCTTTCTTT. This gives the protein CASSRIPGQGDTEAFF.

The CDR3 DNA sequence: TGTGCCAGCAGCTTGGTCAGGCAGGCCTCCTACAATGAGCAGTTCTTC. Protein product: CASSLVRQASYNEQFF. The chain couples TRBV5-8 to TRBJ2-1; D gene uncertain. The length of the CDR3 is 16 residues. V lost 0 bases and J 0 bases, leaving 10 bases between the germline ends. Germline CDR1 reads SGHTS; CDR2 reads YDEGEE.

This clone came up a few times. This chain joins TRBV5-4 and TRBJ2-5; 7 bases align to TRBD2. Germline assignment: CDR1 SGHNT and CDR2 YYREEE (reference sequence). The CDR3 extends over 15 amino acids. V gave up 2 bases and J gave up 5 bases; unmatched junction bases: 9. CDR3: CASSFPGRGQETQYF. Written as DNA, the CDR3 is TGTGCCAGCAGCTTTCCGGGGAGGGGCCAGGAGACCCAGTACTTC.

This chain links TRBV24-1 with TRBJ2-5; D is perhaps TRBD1 (9 bases). V was trimmed by 4 bases and J by 3 bases, leaving 26 bases between them. This CDR3 is built from 19 residues. Germline V gives CDR1 KGHDR, CDR2 SFDVKD. This chain's CDR3 is CATSDPRGGRTGDEETQYF. In nucleotides, the CDR3 is TGTGCCACCAGTGACCCCCGGGGGGGGCGGACAGGGGACGAAGAGACCCAGTACTTC.

In its sample, this clone was seen once. The CDR3 DNA is TGTGCCAGCAGTTCCGGACTAGCGGTATCCTACGAGCAGTACTTC. It codes for CASSSGLAVSYEQYF. This chain joins TRBV28 and TRBJ2-7; TRBD2 agrees at 10 bases. Germline CDR1 reads MDHEN; CDR2 reads SYDVKM. J was trimmed by 1 base and V by 4 bases; bases with no gene match: 4. This CDR3 comprises 15 residues.

The chain uses TRBV18 and TRBJ2-6; D gene ambiguous. Trimming took off 4 bases at V and 2 bases at J, with 9 bases between the two ends. The CDR3 covers 15 residues. The V gene's germline CDR1 is KGHSH and CDR2 LQKENI. As DNA, the CDR3 is TGTGCCAGCTCACTCCAGGATACTGGGGCCAACGTCCTGACTTTC. It is translated as CASSLQDTGANVLTF.

The chain couples TRBV4-1 to TRBJ2-1, with 9 bases fitting TRBD2. This CDR3 spans 15 amino acids. Trimming took 1 base from V and 2 from J; bases not matched to a gene: 0. CDR1 and CDR2 from the germline V gene are MGHRA and YSYEKL. Written as DNA, the CDR3 is TGCGCCAGCAGCCAAGGACTAGCGGCCTACAATGAGCAGTTCTTC. It yields the protein CASSQGLAAYNEQFF.

Here the CDR3 DNA reads TGTGCCAGCAGCTTGGGTTCAGCGGGGGGTTTTGGTGAGCAGTACTTC. Protein: CASSLGSAGGFGEQYF. The chain carries TRBV5-6 and TRBJ2-7; 9 bases are shared with TRBD2. Trimming at V came to 0 bases and at J to 7 bases, leaving 11 bases not matched to a gene. The germline CDR1 and CDR2 sequences are SGHDT and YYEEEE. The CDR3 is 16 amino acids. The full variable domain, with the rest looked up from reference TRBV5-6 and TRBJ2-7, is DAGVTQSPTHLIKTRGQQVTLRCSPKSGHDTVSWYQQALGQGPQFIFQYYEEEERQRGNFPDRFSGHQFPNYSSELNVNALLLGDSALYLCASSLGSAGGFGEQYFGPGTRLTVT.

The rearrangement links TRBV23-1 to TRBJ1-4; possibly TRBD1 for D (6 bases). TRBV23-1 is an ORF for which the function is uncertain. The CDR3 covers 16 residues. Trimming cost V 7 bases and J 0 bases, with 15 bases left between them. CDR3 sequence: CASTTNRAATNEKLFF. In DNA, the CDR3 is TGCGCCAGCACCACAAACAGGGCCGCAACTAATGAAAAACTGTTTTTT.

The genes are TRBV3-1 (or the pseudogene TRBV3-2) and TRBJ2-5; 7 bases are shared with TRBD2. The CDR3 is 16 residues long. V was clipped by 4 bases and J by 1 base; unmatched bases: 9. Germline CDR1 LGHDT, CDR2 YNNKEL (reference sequence). The CDR3 here is CASSPVASGGQETQYF. Here the CDR3 DNA reads TGTGCCAGCAGCCCCGTGGCGTCGGGGGGCCAAGAGACCCAGTACTTC.

This rearrangement joins TRBV5-1 to TRBJ2-2; 12 bases line up with TRBD2. CDR3 length equals 17 residues. The germline V gene encodes CDR1 SGHRS and CDR2 YFSETQ. V lost 0 bases to trimming and J lost 7 bases; unmatched junction nucleotides: 7. The CDR3 DNA follows: TGCGCCAGCAGCTTGGCCCTACTAGCGGGGGGCGACGGGGAGCTGTTTTTT. Its translation: CASSLALLAGGDGELFF.

The chain is built from TRBV19 and TRBJ1-1; 8 bases are a match to TRBD1. Germline V lookup: CDR1 LNHDA, CDR2 SQIVND (reference sequence). V gave up 7 bases and J gave up 1 base; unmatched junction bases: 8. This CDR3 is built from 15 residues. The CDR3 bases are TGTGCCAGTACCGAACCAGGGGGCCCGAACACTGAAGCTTTCTTT. This sequence encodes CASTEPGGPNTEAFF.

The chain is built from TRBV7-2 and TRBJ1-3; possible D gene TRBD1, 6 bases. Trimming removed 5 bases from V and 0 bases from J, with 14 bases in between. The germline CDR1 and CDR2 sequences are SGHTA and FQGNSA. The CDR3 runs 16 residues. The CDR3 region has the DNA TGTGCCAGCAGCCCGACAGGTACCGTCTCTGGAAACACCATATATTTT. Amino acid sequence: CASSPTGTVSGNTIYF.

This rearrangement joins TRBV28 to TRBJ1-3; 7 nucleotides align to TRBD1. The CDR3 sequence is 17 residues long. Germline-derived CDR1 and CDR2 are MDHEN and SYDVKM. Unmatched junction bases numbered 10, after V lost 5 bases and J lost 0 bases. Here the CDR3 reads CASSPSGQLSSGNTIYF. CDR3 nucleotide sequence: TGTGCCAGCAGTCCCTCGGGACAGCTCAGCTCTGGAAACACCATATATTTT. The full variable domain, its missing parts supplied by reference TRBV28 and TRBJ1-3, is DVKVTQSSRYLVKRTGEKVFLECVQDMDHENMFWYRQDPGLGLRLIYFSYDVKMKEKGDIPEGYSVSREKKERFSLILESASTNQTSMYLCASSPSGQLSSGNTIYFGEGSWLTVV.

The chain couples TRBV7-3 to TRBJ2-3; 7 nucleotides align to TRBD2. Germline trimming cut 8 bases from V and 3 bases from J; bases unmatched to any gene: 8. The CDR3 extends over 14 amino acids. Germline CDR1 and CDR2: SGHTA and FQGTGA. The DNA of the CDR3 is TGTGCCAGCGGATCGGGGGGTTTTACAGATACGCAGTATTTT. Translation gives CASGSGGFTDTQYF.

V and J are TRBV7-9 and TRBJ2-3; TRBD2 matches at 11 bases. The CDR3 runs 16 residues. Germline V CDR1 and CDR2: SEHNR, FQNEAQ (reference sequence). The junction had 7 bases not matched to a gene; V was cut back by 5 bases and J by 3 bases. CDR3 residues: CASSRHSGGATDTQYF. The DNA for the CDR3 is TGTGCCAGCAGCCGTCATAGCGGGGGGGCGACAGATACGCAGTATTTT.